A selection of T cell receptor beta chains follows, all from one sample in a study of shared clonotypes between healthy human individuals. Data came from immunoSEQ multiplex PCR; TCRdb stores just in-frame clones and leaves some out. The sample records 1.5 million to 2.5 million clones, less than 95% being singletons. The sample comprised naive CD8+ T cells sorted from blood. All receptors derive from a man aged 18 to 35 in good health. The CDR3 runs from the conserved cysteine through the conserved F or W. Each record gives: V gene, J gene, CDR3 protein.

v_call: TRBV28; j_call: TRBJ2-1; cdr3_aa: CASSNRGSYNEQFF
v_call: TRBV7-9; j_call: TRBJ2-3; cdr3_aa: CASSPTLRGTDTQYF
v_call: TRBV27; j_call: TRBJ2-4; cdr3_aa: CASRTRGTNIQYF
v_call: TRBV9; j_call: TRBJ2-1; cdr3_aa: CASSVGPSESNEQFF
v_call: TRBV27; j_call: TRBJ1-5; cdr3_aa: CASSLAGAPPQHF
v_call: TRBV19; j_call: TRBJ2-7; cdr3_aa: CASSILVSSYEQYF
v_call: TRBV5-6; j_call: TRBJ1-2; cdr3_aa: CASSSGDYGYTF
v_call: TRBV7-2; j_call: TRBJ2-1; cdr3_aa: CASSLAWTGGSGEQFF
v_call: TRBV5-1; j_call: TRBJ2-3; cdr3_aa: CASSFDPKTQGGHTDTQYF
v_call: TRBV4-1; j_call: TRBJ1-2; cdr3_aa: CASSQDLQGGGYTF
v_call: TRBV19; j_call: TRBJ1-5; cdr3_aa: CASSRGQGGNQPQHF
v_call: TRBV7-9; j_call: TRBJ2-7; cdr3_aa: CASSLFPDRSYEQYF
v_call: TRBV25-1; j_call: TRBJ2-2; cdr3_aa: CASSDQSGRAGGELFF
v_call: TRBV28; j_call: TRBJ1-5; cdr3_aa: CASSHSDRGNQPQHF
v_call: TRBV7-9; j_call: TRBJ1-4; cdr3_aa: CASSWGNEKLFF
v_call: TRBV5-5; j_call: TRBJ1-6; cdr3_aa: CASSFSSGLNSPLHF
v_call: TRBV2; j_call: TRBJ2-7; cdr3_aa: CASSEGSPYEQYF
v_call: TRBV10-3; j_call: TRBJ2-7; cdr3_aa: CAISESRDGTYEQYF
v_call: TRBV27; j_call: TRBJ2-7; cdr3_aa: CASHPGQGIVEQYF
v_call: TRBV10-2; j_call: TRBJ1-1; cdr3_aa: CASSDPGGNTEAFF
v_call: TRBV5-6; j_call: TRBJ2-7; cdr3_aa: CASSWDLGEQYF
v_call: TRBV11-1; j_call: TRBJ2-7; cdr3_aa: CASSFGSYEQYF
v_call: TRBV5-5; j_call: TRBJ2-5; cdr3_aa: CASSLERAKGETQYF
v_call: TRBV6-5; j_call: TRBJ1-2; cdr3_aa: CASSYSEGAGGYTF
v_call: TRBV28; j_call: TRBJ2-2; cdr3_aa: CASTTWRTAGELFF
v_call: TRBV5-6; j_call: TRBJ1-1; cdr3_aa: CASSGPATGSKVTFF
v_call: TRBV7-9; j_call: TRBJ2-7; cdr3_aa: CASSETGGFYEQYF
v_call: TRBV9; j_call: TRBJ2-1; cdr3_aa: CASSVGGDTYNEQFF
v_call: TRBV2; j_call: TRBJ2-7; cdr3_aa: CASSARREVSYEQYF
v_call: TRBV6-5; j_call: TRBJ1-1; cdr3_aa: CASSPRDKAFLEAFF
v_call: TRBV5-4; j_call: TRBJ2-6; cdr3_aa: CASSLVGTGANVLTF
v_call: TRBV4-1; j_call: TRBJ2-7; cdr3_aa: CASSQGAGPTSYEQYF
v_call: TRBV5-5; j_call: TRBJ2-7; cdr3_aa: CASSLNSYEQYF
v_call: TRBV14; j_call: TRBJ2-3; cdr3_aa: CASSSWDTQYF
v_call: TRBV7-8; j_call: TRBJ2-2; cdr3_aa: CASSLVASGLRELFF
v_call: TRBV21-1; j_call: TRBJ2-7; cdr3_aa: CASLPNRASSYEQYF
v_call: TRBV30; j_call: TRBJ2-7; cdr3_aa: CAWTPAGTEQYF
v_call: TRBV9; j_call: TRBJ2-2; cdr3_aa: CASSENTGELFF
v_call: TRBV4-1; j_call: TRBJ1-4; cdr3_aa: CASSQTPTGVNEKLFF
v_call: TRBV7-3; j_call: TRBJ2-3; cdr3_aa: CASSPQSTDTQYF
v_call: TRBV6-1; j_call: TRBJ2-2; cdr3_aa: CASSEGWGPNTGELFF
v_call: TRBV30; j_call: TRBJ1-2; cdr3_aa: CAWNPDRASDGYTF
v_call: TRBV11-2; j_call: TRBJ2-5; cdr3_aa: CASSLGGDETQYF
v_call: TRBV19; j_call: TRBJ2-5; cdr3_aa: CASSMWASGTRETQYF
v_call: TRBV4-3; j_call: TRBJ1-1; cdr3_aa: CASSQEALDRGSEAFF